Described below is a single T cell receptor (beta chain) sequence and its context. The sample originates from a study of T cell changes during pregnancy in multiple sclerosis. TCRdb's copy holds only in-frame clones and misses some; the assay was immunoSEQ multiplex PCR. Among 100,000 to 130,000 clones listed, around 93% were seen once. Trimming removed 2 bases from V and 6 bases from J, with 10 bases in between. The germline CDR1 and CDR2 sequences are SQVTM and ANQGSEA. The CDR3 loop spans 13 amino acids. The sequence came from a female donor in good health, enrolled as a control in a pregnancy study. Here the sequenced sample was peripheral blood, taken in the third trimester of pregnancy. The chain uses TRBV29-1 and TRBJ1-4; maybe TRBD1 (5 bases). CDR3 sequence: CSVETGPDEKLFF. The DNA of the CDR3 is TGCAGCGTTGAAACAGGTCCGGATGAAAAACTGTTTTTT.